This T cell receptor beta chain appears in the sequencing data of a study of T cells in Graves' hyperthyroidism and ophthalmopathy. Findings and caveats of the study: Ophthalmopathy could be told apart from stable hyperthyroidism with a 13 V-J model. The blood repertoire included most of the expanded thyroid clonotypes above 0.001. It was a median about seven months before onset that the model predicted ophthalmopathy.

The CDR3 is made up of 14 amino acids. Germline V gene lookup returns CDR1 SQVTM and CDR2 ANQGSEA. Trimming took off 4 bases at V and 7 bases at J, with 16 bases between the two ends. The CDR3 regions of TCR beta were amplified from RNA transcripts. Researchers ran a first-round RT-PCR on the TCR CDR3 using the HTBI primer set. TCRdb re-called the multiplex PCR reads with MiXCR, one entry per CDR3 protein. This table holds 660,000 or so distinct CDR3 sequences, less than 45% found once. It was uncontrolled infection, other autoimmune disease, pregnancy or lactation that excluded patients. About this clonotype: The antigen remains undetermined.

J is TRBJ2-2 and V is TRBV29-1; tentative D call: TRBD1 (6 bases). Sequencing was carried out using peripheral blood or thyroid tissue (not recorded which). The clonotype was recovered from an adult man with Graves' disease, either hyperthyroidism or ophthalmopathy (not recorded which). Here the CDR3 DNA reads TGCAGCGTTGTTGAGGGGGTTGCAGGCGGGGAGCTGTTTTTT. It translates to CSVVEGVAGGELFF.